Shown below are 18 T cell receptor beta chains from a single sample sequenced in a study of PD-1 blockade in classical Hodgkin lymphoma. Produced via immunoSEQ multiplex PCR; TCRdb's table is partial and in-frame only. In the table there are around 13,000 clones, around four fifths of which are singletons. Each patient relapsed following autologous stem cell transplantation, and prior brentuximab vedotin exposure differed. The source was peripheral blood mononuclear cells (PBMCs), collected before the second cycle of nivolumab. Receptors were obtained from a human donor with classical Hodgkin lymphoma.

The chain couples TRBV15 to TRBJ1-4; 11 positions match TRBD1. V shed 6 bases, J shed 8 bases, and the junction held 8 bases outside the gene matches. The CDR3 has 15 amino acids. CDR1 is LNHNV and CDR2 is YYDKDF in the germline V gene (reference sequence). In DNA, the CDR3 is TGTGCCACCAGTTACAGGACAGGGGGCTCGGAAAAACTGTTTTTT. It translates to CATSYRTGGSEKLFF.

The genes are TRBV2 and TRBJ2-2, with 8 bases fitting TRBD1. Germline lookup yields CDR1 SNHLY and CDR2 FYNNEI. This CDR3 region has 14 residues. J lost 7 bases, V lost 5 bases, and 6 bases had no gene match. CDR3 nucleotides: TGTGCCAGCAGTCTCGGACAGGGCTACGGGGAGCTGTTTTTT. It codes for CASSLGQGYGELFF.

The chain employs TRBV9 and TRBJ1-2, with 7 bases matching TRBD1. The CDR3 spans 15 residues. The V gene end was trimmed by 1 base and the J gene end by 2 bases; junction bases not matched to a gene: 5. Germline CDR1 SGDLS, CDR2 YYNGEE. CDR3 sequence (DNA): TGTGCCAGCAGCGTAATCCCGGGACAGAACTATGGCTACACCTTC. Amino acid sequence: CASSVIPGQNYGYTF.

CDR3 in amino acids: CASSLQGSYNSPLHF. DNA of the CDR3: TGTGCCAGCAGCTTACAGGGATCCTATAATTCACCCCTCCACTTT. The chain employs TRBV7-6 and TRBJ1-6; D is possibly TRBD1 (5 bases). V lost 2 bases, J lost 1 base, and 6 bases lay in between. This CDR3 contains 15 residues. Germline lookup yields CDR1 SGHVS and CDR2 FNYEAQ.

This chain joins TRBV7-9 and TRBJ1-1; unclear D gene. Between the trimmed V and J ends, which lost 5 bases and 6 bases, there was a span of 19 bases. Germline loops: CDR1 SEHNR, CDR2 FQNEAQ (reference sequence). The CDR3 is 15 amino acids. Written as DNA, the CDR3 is TGTGCCAGCAGCCAAGCCCGCCTGACGGTCCCTGAAGCTTTCTTT. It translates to CASSQARLTVPEAFF. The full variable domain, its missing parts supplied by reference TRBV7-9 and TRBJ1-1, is DTGVSQNPRHKITKRGQNVTFRCDPISEHNRLYWYRQTLGQGPEFLTYFQNEAQLEKSRLLSDRFSAERPKGSFSTLEIQRTEQGDSAMYLCASSQARLTVPEAFFGQGTRLTVV.

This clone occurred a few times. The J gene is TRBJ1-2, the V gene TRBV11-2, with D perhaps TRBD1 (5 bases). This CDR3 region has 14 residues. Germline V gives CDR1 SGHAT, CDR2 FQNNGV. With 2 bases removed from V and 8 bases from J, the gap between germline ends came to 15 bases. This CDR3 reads CASSLQMLGHGYTF. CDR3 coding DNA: TGTGCCAGCAGCTTACAGATGCTGGGGCACGGCTACACCTTC.

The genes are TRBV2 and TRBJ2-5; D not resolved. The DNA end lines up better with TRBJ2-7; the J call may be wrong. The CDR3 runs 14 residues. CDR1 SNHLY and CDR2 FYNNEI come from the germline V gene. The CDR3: CASRRAMYLYEQYF. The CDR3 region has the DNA TGTGCCAGCAGAAGGGCCATGTATCTGTACGAGCAGTACTTC.

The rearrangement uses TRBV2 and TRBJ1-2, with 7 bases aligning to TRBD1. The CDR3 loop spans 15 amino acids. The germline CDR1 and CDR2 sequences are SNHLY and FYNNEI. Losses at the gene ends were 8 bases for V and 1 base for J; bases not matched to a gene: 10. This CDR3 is CASYPDRNLNYGYTF. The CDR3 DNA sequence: TGTGCCAGCTATCCGGACAGGAACCTTAACTATGGCTACACCTTC.

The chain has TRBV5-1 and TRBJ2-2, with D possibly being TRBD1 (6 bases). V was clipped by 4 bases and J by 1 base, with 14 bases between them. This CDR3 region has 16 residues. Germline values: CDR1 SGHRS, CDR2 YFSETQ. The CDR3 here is CASSTQGSLNTGELFF. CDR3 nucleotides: TGCGCCAGCAGCACTCAGGGGAGTCTGAACACCGGGGAGCTGTTTTTT. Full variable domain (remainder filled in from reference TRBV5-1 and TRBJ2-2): KAGVTQTPRYLIKTRGQQVTLSCSPISGHRSVSWYQQTPGQGLQFLFEYFSETQRNKGNFPGRFSGRQFSNSRSEMNVSTLELGDSALYLCASSTQGSLNTGELFFGEGSRLTVL.

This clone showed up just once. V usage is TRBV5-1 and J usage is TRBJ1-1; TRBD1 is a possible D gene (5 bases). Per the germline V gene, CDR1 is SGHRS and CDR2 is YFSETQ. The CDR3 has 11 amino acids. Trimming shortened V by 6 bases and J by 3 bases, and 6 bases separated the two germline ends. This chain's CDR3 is CASTGYTEAFF. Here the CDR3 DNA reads TGCGCCAGCACAGGGTACACTGAAGCTTTCTTT.

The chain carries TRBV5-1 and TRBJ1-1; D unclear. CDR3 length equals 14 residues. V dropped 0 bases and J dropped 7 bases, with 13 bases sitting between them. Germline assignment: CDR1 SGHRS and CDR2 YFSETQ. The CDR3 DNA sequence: TGCGCCAGCAGCTTGGTGGGTCAAAATGTTGAAGCTTTCTTT. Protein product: CASSLVGQNVEAFF.

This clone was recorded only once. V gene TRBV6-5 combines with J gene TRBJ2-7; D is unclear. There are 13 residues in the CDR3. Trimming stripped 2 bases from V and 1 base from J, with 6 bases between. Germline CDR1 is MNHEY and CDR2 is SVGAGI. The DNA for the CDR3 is TGTGCCAGCAGTTACCAACCGTCCTACGAGCAGTACTTC. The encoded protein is CASSYQPSYEQYF.

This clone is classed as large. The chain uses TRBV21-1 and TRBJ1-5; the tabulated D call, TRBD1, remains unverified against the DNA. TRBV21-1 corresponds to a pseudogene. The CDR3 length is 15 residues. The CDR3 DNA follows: TGTGCCAGCAGCAAAGTATCACAGACCCATCAGCCCCAGCATTTT. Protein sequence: CASSKVSQTHQPQHF.

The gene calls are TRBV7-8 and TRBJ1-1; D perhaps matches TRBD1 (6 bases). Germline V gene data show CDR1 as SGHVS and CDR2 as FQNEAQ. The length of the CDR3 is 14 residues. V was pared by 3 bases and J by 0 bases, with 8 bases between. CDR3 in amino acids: CASSFDRMNTEAFF. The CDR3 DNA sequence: TGTGCCAGCAGCTTCGACAGGATGAACACTGAAGCTTTCTTT.

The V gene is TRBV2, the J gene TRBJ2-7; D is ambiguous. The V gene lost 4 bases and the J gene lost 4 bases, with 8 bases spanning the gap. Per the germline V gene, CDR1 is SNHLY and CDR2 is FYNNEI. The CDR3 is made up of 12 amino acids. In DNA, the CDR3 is TGTGCCAGCAGTGTGGGCGGATACGAGCAGTACTTC. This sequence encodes CASSVGGYEQYF.

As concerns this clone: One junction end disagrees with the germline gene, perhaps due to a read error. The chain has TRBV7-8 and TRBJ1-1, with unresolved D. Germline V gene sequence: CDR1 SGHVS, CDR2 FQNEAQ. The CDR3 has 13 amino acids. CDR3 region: CVSLWDLNTEAFF. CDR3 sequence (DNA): TGTGTCAGCCTTTGGGATTTGAACACTGAAGCTTTCTTT. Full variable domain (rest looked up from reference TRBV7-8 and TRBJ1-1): GAGVSQSPRYKVAKRGQDVALRCDPISGHVSLFWYQQALGQGPEFLTYFQNEAQLDKSGLPSDRFFAERPEGSVSTLKIQRTQQEDSAVYLCVSLWDLNTEAFFGQGTRLTVV.

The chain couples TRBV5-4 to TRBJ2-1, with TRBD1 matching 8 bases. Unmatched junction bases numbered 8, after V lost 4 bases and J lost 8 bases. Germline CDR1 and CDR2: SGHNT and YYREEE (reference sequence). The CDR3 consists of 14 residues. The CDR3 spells CASSPYQGAYEQFF. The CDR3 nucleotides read TGTGCCAGCAGCCCATACCAGGGGGCCTATGAGCAGTTCTTC.

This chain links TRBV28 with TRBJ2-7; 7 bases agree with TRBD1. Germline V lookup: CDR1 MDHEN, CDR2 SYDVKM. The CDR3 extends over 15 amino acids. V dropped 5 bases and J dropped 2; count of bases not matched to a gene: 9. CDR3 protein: CASSPTGSTAYEQYF. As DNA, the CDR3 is TGTGCCAGCAGTCCGACAGGGTCGACAGCCTACGAGCAGTACTTC.